This T cell receptor (beta chain) emerged from a study of cytomegalovirus exposure and HLA in healthy donors. Use of 60 Vbeta and 13 Jbeta primers characterized the PCR. Authors' analysis steps: Counted up in a later analysis, unique TCR beta chains came to about 80 million, with about 10 million shared. Produced via immunoSEQ multiplex PCR; TCRdb's table is partial and in-frame only. From that table come the V and J calls and clone size; the DNA was used to work out D and trimming. Found here are around 180,000 clones, 80% of them singletons; the top ten hold about 7%. Whole-study results and caveats: Per published reports, the classifier diagnosed cytomegalovirus status with high specificity and sensitivity.

This CDR3 comprises 15 residues. V lost 1 base, J lost 3 bases, and 13 bases lay in between. Germline CDR1 is SGHDT and CDR2 is YYEEEE. As for this clone: Its specificity is not known.

Sequencing used PBMCs. The receptor was derived from a man aged 30 to 39 in good health and CMV-seropositive. This chain connects TRBV5-6 to TRBJ2-5; D gene unclear. This chain's CDR3 is CASSLTPLPKETQYF. DNA for the CDR3: TGTGCCAGCAGCTTGACTCCACTCCCGAAAGAGACCCAGTACTTC.